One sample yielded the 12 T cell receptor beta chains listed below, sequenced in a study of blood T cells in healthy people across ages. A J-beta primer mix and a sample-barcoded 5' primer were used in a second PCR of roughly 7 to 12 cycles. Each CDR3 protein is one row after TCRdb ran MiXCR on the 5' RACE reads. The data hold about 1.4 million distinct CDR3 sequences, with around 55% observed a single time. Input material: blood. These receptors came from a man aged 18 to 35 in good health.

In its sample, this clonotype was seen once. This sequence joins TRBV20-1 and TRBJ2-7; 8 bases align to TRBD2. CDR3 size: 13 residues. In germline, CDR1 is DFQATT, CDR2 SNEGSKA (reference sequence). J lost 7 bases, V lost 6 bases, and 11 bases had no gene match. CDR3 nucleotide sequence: TGCAGTGCCGACCGAACCAGCGGGGGTGAGCAGTACTTC. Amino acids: CSADRTSGGEQYF.

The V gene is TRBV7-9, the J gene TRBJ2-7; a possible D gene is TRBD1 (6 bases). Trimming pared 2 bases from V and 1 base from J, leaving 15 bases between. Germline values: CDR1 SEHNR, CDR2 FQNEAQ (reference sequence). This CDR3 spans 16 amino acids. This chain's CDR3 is CASSLSPGHPSYEQYF. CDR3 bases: TGTGCCAGCAGCTTATCTCCGGGACACCCTTCCTACGAGCAGTACTTC.

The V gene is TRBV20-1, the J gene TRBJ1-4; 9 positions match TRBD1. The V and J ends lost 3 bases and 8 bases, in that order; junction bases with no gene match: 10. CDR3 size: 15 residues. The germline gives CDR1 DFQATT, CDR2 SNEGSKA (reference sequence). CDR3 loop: CSASRGTGSGEKLFF. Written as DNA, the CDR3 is TGCAGTGCTAGTAGAGGGACAGGGTCTGGCGAAAAACTGTTTTTT.

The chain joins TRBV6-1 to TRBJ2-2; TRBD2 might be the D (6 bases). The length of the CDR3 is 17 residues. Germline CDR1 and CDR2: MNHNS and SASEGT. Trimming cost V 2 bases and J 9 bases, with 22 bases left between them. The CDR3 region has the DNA TGTGCCAGCAGTGAACGGGTTAGCGGCAAAGCAGGCAGGGAGCTGTTTTTT. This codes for CASSERVSGKAGRELFF.

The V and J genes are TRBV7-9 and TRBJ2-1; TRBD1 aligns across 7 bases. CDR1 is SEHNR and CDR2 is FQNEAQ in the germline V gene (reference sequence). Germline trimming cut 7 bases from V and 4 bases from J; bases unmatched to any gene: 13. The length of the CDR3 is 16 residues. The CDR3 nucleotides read TGTGCCAGCACTCAGCAGGGACAGAGAATTTACAATGAGCAGTTCTTC. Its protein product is CASTQQGQRIYNEQFF. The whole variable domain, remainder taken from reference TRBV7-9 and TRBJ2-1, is DTGVSQNPRHKITKRGQNVTFRCDPISEHNRLYWYRQTLGQGPEFLTYFQNEAQLEKSRLLSDRFSAERPKGSFSTLEIQRTEQGDSAMYLCASTQQGQRIYNEQFFGPGTRLTVL.

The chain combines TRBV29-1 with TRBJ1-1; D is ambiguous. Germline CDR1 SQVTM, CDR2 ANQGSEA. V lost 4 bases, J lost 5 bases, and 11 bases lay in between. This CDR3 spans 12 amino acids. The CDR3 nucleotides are TGCAGCGTTGGGGATGATTGGACTGAAGCTTTCTTT. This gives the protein CSVGDDWTEAFF. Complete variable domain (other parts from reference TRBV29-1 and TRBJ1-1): SAVISQKPSRDICQRGTSLTIQCQVDSQVTMMFWYRQQPGQSLTLIATANQGSEATYESGFVIDKFPISRPNLTFSTLTVSNMSPEDSSIYLCSVGDDWTEAFFGQGTRLTVV.

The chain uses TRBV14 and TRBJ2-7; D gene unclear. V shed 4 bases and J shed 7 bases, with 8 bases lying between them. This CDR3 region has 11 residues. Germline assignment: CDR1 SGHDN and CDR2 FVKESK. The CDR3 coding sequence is TGTGCCAGCAGCCGATCCCAAGAGCAGTACTTC. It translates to CASSRSQEQYF.

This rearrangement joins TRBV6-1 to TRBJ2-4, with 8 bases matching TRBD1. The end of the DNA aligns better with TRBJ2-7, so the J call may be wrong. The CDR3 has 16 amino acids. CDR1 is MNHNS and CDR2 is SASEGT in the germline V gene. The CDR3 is CASSAPGQVAFYEQYF. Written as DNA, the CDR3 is TGTGCCAGCAGTGCACCGGGACAGGTTGCTTTCTACGAGCAGTACTTC.

Written as DNA, the CDR3 is TGCAGTGCTAGAGGCCTGGGAGGGGAAGCTTTCTTT. Its translation is CSARGLGGEAFF. The V gene is TRBV20-1, the J gene TRBJ1-1; D remains unclear. Germline CDR1 reads DFQATT; CDR2 reads SNEGSKA (reference sequence). Trimming stripped 1 base from V and 8 bases from J, with 11 bases between. The CDR3 is made up of 12 amino acids.

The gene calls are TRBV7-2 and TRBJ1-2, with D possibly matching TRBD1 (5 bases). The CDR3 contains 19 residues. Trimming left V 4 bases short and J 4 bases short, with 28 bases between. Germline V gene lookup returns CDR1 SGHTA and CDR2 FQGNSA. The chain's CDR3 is CASSSALPGRIITGYGYTF. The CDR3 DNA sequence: TGTGCCAGCAGCTCAGCACTCCCGGGACGGATCATAACCGGCTATGGCTACACCTTC. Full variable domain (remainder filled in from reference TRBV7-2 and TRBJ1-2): GAGVSQSPSNKVTEKGKDVELRCDPISGHTALYWYRQSLGQGLEFLIYFQGNSAPDKSGLPSDRFSAERTGGSVSTLTIQRTQQEDSAVYLCASSSALPGRIITGYGYTFGSGTRLTVV.

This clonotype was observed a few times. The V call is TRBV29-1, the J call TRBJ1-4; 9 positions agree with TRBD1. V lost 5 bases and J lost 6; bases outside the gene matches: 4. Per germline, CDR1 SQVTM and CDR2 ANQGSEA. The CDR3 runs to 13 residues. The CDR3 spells CSVLRDRDEKLFF. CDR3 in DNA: TGCAGCGTTCTTAGGGACAGGGATGAAAAACTGTTTTTT.

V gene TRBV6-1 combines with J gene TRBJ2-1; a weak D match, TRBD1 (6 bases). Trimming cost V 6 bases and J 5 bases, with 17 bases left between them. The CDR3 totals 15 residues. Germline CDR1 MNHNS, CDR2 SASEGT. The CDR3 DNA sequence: TGTGCCAGCAGCCTGAGCCAGGGGCCCCACAATGAGCAGTTCTTC. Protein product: CASSLSQGPHNEQFF.